This is a list of T cell receptor beta chains from one sample in a study of CD8+ T cells in alopecia areata. Clones were sequenced by immunoSEQ multiplex PCR, and TCRdb holds only the in-frame ones, with some missing. Among 200,000 to 250,000 clones listed, under 70% were seen once. The input for sequencing was CD4+ T cells sorted from blood, taken at week 4, from a patient treated with tofacitinib. Receptor source: a human donor with alopecia areata. CDR3s include the opening cysteine and the closing phenylalanine or tryptophan. D genes are given only for firm matches. Clone size is stated in some rows and not others, as once, few, many or a class when expanded.

13,TRBD1,TRBV29-1,TRBJ1-5,NA,TGCAGCGTTGAACAGGGGGGCAATCAGCCCCAGCATTTT,CSVEQGGNQPQHF
13,NA,TRBV7-7,TRBJ2-5,NA,TGTGCTAGCAGCTTATCTAGCTTGGAGACCCAGTACTTC,CASSLSSLETQYF
14,NA,TRBV2,TRBJ1-1,NA,TGTGCCAGTAAGAAGGAAGAAATGAACACTGAAGCTTTCTTT,CASKKEEMNTEAFF
13,TRBD1,TRBV19,TRBJ1-6,NA,TGTGCCACTGCGGGACAGGACAATTCACCCCTCCACTTT,CATAGQDNSPLHF
14,NA,TRBV28,TRBJ2-7,NA,TGTGCCAGCAGTTTGTCACAGGGCTCCTACGAGCAGTACTTC,CASSLSQGSYEQYF
16,TRBD2,TRBV7-3,TRBJ2-2,NA,TGTGCCAGCAGCGGAGGGACTAGGATGTCAGCCGGGGAGCTGTTTTTT,CASSGGTRMSAGELFF
14,NA,TRBV5-1,TRBJ2-7,once,TGCGCCAGCAGCCCCCGACAGCCCCTCGACGAGCAGTACTTC,CASSPRQPLDEQYF
13,NA,TRBV6-5,TRBJ2-7,NA,TGTGCCAGCAGGACGGAGCGCTCCTACGAGCAGTACTTC,CASRTERSYEQYF
12,NA,TRBV7-2,TRBJ2-3,NA,TGTGCCAGCAGCTTAAGCACAGATACGCAGTATTTT,CASSLSTDTQYF
13,NA,TRBV23-1,TRBJ1-1,NA,TGCGCCAGCAGTCAATCTAGAACCGGTGGTGCTTTCTTT,CASSQSRTGGAFF
9,NA,TRBV27,TRBJ2-5,NA,TGTGCCACCAGTAAGACCCAGTACTTC,CATSKTQYF
13,NA,TRBV2,TRBJ1-1,NA,TGTGCCAGCAGTGCCTCAGTGAACACTGAAGCTTTCTTT,CASSASVNTEAFF
14,NA,TRBV2,TRBJ1-1,few,TGTGCCAGCACTGAGGACAGCTTGAACACTGAAGCTTTCTTT,CASTEDSLNTEAFF
14,NA,TRBV15,TRBJ1-5,NA,TGTGCCACCAGCAGAGATCTAGGAGGTCAGCCCCAGCATTTT,CATSRDLGGQPQHF
16,TRBD2,TRBV5-1,TRBJ2-5,NA,TGCGCCAGCAGCTTGGGAGTAGCGGGGAAGGGAGAGACCCAGTACTTC,CASSLGVAGKGETQYF
16,TRBD2,TRBV5-4,TRBJ2-5,once,TGTGCCAGCAGCCCAGGACTAGCGGGCCCCGCAGAGACCCAGTACTTC,CASSPGLAGPAETQYF
16,TRBD2,TRBV15,TRBJ2-1,NA,TGTGCCACCAGCACCTATATGGGAGGGGCCTACAATGAGCAGTTCTTC,CATSTYMGGAYNEQFF
15,TRBD2,TRBV5-4,TRBJ2-5,NA,TGTGCCAGCAGCTCAGGACTAGCGGGGCGGGAGACCCAGTACTTC,CASSSGLAGRETQYF
10,NA,TRBV20-1,TRBJ2-1,NA,TGCAGTGCTTTGGGCAATGAGCAGTTCTTC,CSALGNEQFF
14,TRBD1,TRBV5-1,TRBJ2-5,NA,TGCGCCAGCAGCGTGACAGGGGCCGGAGAGACCCAGTACTTC,CASSVTGAGETQYF
14,TRBD2,TRBV7-2,TRBJ2-7,NA,TGTGCCAGCAGCTTTAACGGGGGGGCCTACGAGCAGTACTTC,CASSFNGGAYEQYF
13,NA,TRBV30,TRBJ1-6,NA,TGTGCCTGGAGTAGATCAGGAAATTCACCCCTCCACTTT,CAWSRSGNSPLHF
13,TRBD1,TRBV7-2,TRBJ1-6,NA,TGTGCCAGCAGTAGCACAGGGGTTTCACCCCTCCACTTT,CASSSTGVSPLHF
15,NA,TRBV29-1,TRBJ2-2,NA,TGCAGCGTTTCTCTAGGGAGCACTAACACCGGGGAGCTGTTTTTT,CSVSLGSTNTGELFF
12,NA,TRBV29-1,TRBJ2-2,few,TGCAGCGTTGGAGGGAATCACGGGGAGCTGTTTTTT,CSVGGNHGELFF
15,NA,TRBV18,TRBJ1-1,NA,TGTGCCAGCCAGTCGATCGCCGGGTCGAACACTGAAGCTTTCTTT,CASQSIAGSNTEAFF
19,TRBD2,TRBV29-1,TRBJ2-7,once,TGCAGCGTTGAAGATTGGGCTAGCGGGGGGGCAACGGGATACTACGAGCAGTACTTC,CSVEDWASGGATGYYEQYF
16,TRBD1,TRBV11-1,TRBJ1-1,few,TGTGCCAGCACCAAGATAAGACAGGGGAAGAACACTGAAGCTTTCTTT,CASTKIRQGKNTEAFF
16,NA,TRBV27,TRBJ2-6,NA,TGTGCCAGCAGTTTGGCGGTCCAATCTGGGGCCAACGTCCTGACTTTC,CASSLAVQSGANVLTF
17,NA,TRBV9,TRBJ1-5,NA,TGTGCCAGCAGCCCGCGAGCTCAGCGATCAGGCAATCAGCCCCAGCATTTT,CASSPRAQRSGNQPQHF
16,NA,TRBV5-1,TRBJ1-5,once,TGCGCCAGCAGGGTTGGAGGAGGGGAAAGCAATCAGCCCCAGCATTTT,CASRVGGGESNQPQHF
11,NA,TRBV30,TRBJ1-1,NA,TGTGCCTGGAGGCGGAACACTGAAGCTTTCTTT,CAWRRNTEAFF
13,NA,TRBV11-2,TRBJ1-1,NA,TGTGCCAGCAGCCCATTCGGGGACCCCGGAGCTTTCTTT,CASSPFGDPGAFF
14,TRBD1,TRBV5-5,TRBJ2-7,few,TGTGCCAGCAGCTTGGGTGGGACAGGAGGAGAGCAGTACTTC,CASSLGGTGGEQYF
13,NA,TRBV2,TRBJ2-7,NA,TGTGCCAGCTCGCCAGAGCAGTCCTACGAGCAGTACTTC,CASSPEQSYEQYF
13,NA,TRBV29-1,TRBJ1-2,NA,TGCAGCGTCGGACGGGGGGAAAACTATGGCTACACCTTC,CSVGRGENYGYTF
17,TRBD2,TRBV14,TRBJ2-1,few,TGTGCCAGCAGCCATCGACGGGGGGGAAGCTCCTACAATGAGCAGTTCTTC,CASSHRRGGSSYNEQFF
17,TRBD2,TRBV5-1,TRBJ2-5,NA,TGCGCCAGCAGCTTGGCTCCCCTAGCGGGGGCGGTGGAGACCCAGTACTTC,CASSLAPLAGAVETQYF
12,NA,TRBV29-1,TRBJ2-7,few,TGCAGCGTTGAAGGGACGTCCTACGAGCAGTACTTC,CSVEGTSYEQYF
17,NA,TRBV7-8,TRBJ1-2,once,TGTGCCAGCAGCACTGTCAACAGGGCTGTACTGGGTTCCGGCTACACCTTC,CASSTVNRAVLGSGYTF